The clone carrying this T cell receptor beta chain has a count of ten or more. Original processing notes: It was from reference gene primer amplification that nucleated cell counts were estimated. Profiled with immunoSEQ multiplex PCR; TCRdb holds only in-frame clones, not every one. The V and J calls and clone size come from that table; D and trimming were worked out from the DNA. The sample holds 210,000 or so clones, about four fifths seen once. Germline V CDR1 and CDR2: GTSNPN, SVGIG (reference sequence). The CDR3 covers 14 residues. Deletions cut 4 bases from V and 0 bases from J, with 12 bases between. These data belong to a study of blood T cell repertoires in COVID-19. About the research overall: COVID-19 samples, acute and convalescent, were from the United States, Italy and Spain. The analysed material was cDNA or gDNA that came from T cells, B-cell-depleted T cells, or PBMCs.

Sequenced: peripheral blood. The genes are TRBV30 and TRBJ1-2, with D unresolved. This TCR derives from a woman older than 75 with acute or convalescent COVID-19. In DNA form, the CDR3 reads TGTGCCTGGAAGTCTAGGCAGACTAACTATGGCTACACCTTC. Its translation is CAWKSRQTNYGYTF.